Listed below are T cell receptor beta chains from one sample, sequenced in a study of T cells in localized non-small cell lung cancer. Assay: immunoSEQ multiplex PCR; the TCRdb copy retains only in-frame clones and omits some. The top ten hold 13% of the sample, which has approximately 21,000 clones, roughly nine tenths seen once. Material: peripheral blood, obtained before any cancer treatment. These receptors all come from a male donor at least 60 years old with stage I lung adenocarcinoma. Each CDR3 is given with its conserved first and last residue. The order of the fields is J gene, D gene, V gene, clone size, CDR3 DNA, CDR3 protein. A D gene is named only where the DNA matches it firmly. Clone size is not always given. Where it is, it says once, few, many or a class for expanded clones.

TRBJ2-7 | . | TRBV28 | . | TGTGCCACCTCCGACGGCCCGGCCCACGAGCAGTACTTC | CATSDGPAHEQYF
TRBJ1-6 | . | TRBV27 | few | TGTGCCAGCAGTTTATCAGTACAGGGAGAGAGACCCCTCCACTTT | CASSLSVQGERPLHF
TRBJ1-2 | . | TRBV28 | . | TGTGCCAGCAGTTTAGGTCGGGCTAACTATGGCTACACCTTC | CASSLGRANYGYTF
TRBJ2-3 | TRBD2 | TRBV27 | . | TGTGCCAGCAGTTTCGTTGGACTAGCGGGAGCGAGCACAGATACGCAGTATTTT | CASSFVGLAGASTDTQYF
TRBJ1-5 | . | TRBV6-6 | . | TGTGCCAGCAGTTACCTTAGGGACCTGGGGAATCAGCCCCAGCATTTT | CASSYLRDLGNQPQHF
TRBJ2-7 | TRBD1 | TRBV5-5 | . | TGTGCCAGCAGCGTCAAGGGACAGGGGACCTACGAGCAGTACTTC | CASSVKGQGTYEQYF
TRBJ2-3 | TRBD1 | TRBV27 | . | TGTGCCAGCAGTCCCACAGGGGGCGGGACAGATACGCAGTATTTT | CASSPTGGGTDTQYF
TRBJ1-6 | TRBD1 | TRBV10-3 | . | TGTGCCATCAGTGAAAGACAGGGAGATTCACCCCTCCACTTT | CAISERQGDSPLHF
TRBJ2-7 | TRBD1 | TRBV2 | . | TGTGCCAGCAGTGAGGGGGACAGGGACTGGTCCTACGAGCAGTACTTC | CASSEGDRDWSYEQYF
TRBJ2-3 | . | TRBV7-9 | . | TGTGCCAGCAGCTCACCGGGGGCAATGAACACAGATACGCAGTATTTT | CASSSPGAMNTDTQYF
TRBJ1-6 | . | TRBV9 | . | TGTGCCAGCAGCGTCTTAAGCTATAATTCACCCCTCCACTTT | CASSVLSYNSPLHF
TRBJ2-5 | . | TRBV7-2 | few | TGTGCCAGCAGCTTAGTTGGGGAGCGTAGAGGGACCCAGTACTTC | CASSLVGERRGTQYF
TRBJ2-7 | . | TRBV7-8 | . | TGTGCCAGCAGCTTGGACAGAATCTACGAGCAGTACTTC | CASSLDRIYEQYF
TRBJ2-2 | TRBD2 | TRBV19 | . | TGTGCCAGCAGTGGACTGGCGGGAGGATACACCGGGGAGCTGTTTTTT | CASSGLAGGYTGELFF
TRBJ2-5 | TRBD2 | TRBV7-2 | . | TGTGCCAGCAGCTTAGGTCGCGGCGGGGGGGACCAAGAGACCCAGTACTTC | CASSLGRGGGDQETQYF
TRBJ1-1 | . | TRBV10-2 | . | TGCGCCAGCAAAGAAGGGCTGCTCGGGGGGGACACTGAAGCTTTCTTT | CASKEGLLGGDTEAFF
TRBJ1-2 | . | TRBV14 | few | TGTGCCAGCAGTCCTGTACCGAACTATGGCTACACCTTC | CASSPVPNYGYTF
TRBJ1-5 | . | TRBV7-8 | . | TGTGCCAGCAGCTTAAACAGGGATCAGCCCCAGCATTTT | CASSLNRDQPQHF